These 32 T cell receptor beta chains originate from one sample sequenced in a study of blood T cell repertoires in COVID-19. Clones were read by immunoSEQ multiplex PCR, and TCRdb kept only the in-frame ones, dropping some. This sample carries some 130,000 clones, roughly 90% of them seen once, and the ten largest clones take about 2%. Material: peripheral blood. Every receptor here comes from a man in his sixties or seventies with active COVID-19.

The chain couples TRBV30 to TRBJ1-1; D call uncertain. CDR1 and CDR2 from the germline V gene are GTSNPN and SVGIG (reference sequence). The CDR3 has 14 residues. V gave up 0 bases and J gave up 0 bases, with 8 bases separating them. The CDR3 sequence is CAWSVLRMNTEAFF. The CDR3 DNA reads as TGTGCCTGGAGTGTACTACGGATGAACACTGAAGCTTTCTTT.

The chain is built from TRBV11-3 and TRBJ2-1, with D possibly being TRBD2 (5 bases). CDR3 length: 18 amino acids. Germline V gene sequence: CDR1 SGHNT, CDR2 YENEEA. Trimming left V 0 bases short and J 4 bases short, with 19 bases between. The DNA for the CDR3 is TGTGCCAGCAGCTTAGATACGCGCGAGGGCGGAGGTTACAATGAGCAGTTCTTC. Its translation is CASSLDTREGGGYNEQFF. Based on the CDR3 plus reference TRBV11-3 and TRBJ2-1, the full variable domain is EAGVVQSPRYKIIEKKQPVAFWCNPISGHNTLYWYLQNLGQGPELLIRYENEEAVDDSQLPKDRFSAERLKGVDSTLKIQPAELGDSAVYLCASSLDTREGGGYNEQFFGPGTRLTVL.

The CDR3 spells CATQGERAADTQYF. The CDR3 DNA reads TGTGCCACCCAGGGTGAAAGGGCGGCAGATACGCAGTATTTT. The genes are TRBV24-1 and TRBJ2-3; possibly TRBD1 for D (5 bases). The CDR3 loop spans 14 amino acids. V was trimmed by 9 bases and J by 4 bases, leaving 16 bases between them. Germline lookup yields CDR1 KGHDR and CDR2 SFDVKD.

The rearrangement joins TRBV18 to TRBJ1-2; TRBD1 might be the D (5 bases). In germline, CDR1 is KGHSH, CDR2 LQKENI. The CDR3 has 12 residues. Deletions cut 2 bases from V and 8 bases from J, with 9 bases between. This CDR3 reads CASSPIGGGYTF. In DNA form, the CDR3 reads TGTGCCAGCTCACCAATCGGGGGAGGCTACACCTTC.

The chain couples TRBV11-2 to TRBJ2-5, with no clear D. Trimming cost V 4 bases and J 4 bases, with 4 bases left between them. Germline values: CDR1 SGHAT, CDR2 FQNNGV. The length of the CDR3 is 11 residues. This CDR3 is CASSSLETQYF. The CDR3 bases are TGTGCCAGCAGCTCCCTAGAGACCCAGTACTTC.

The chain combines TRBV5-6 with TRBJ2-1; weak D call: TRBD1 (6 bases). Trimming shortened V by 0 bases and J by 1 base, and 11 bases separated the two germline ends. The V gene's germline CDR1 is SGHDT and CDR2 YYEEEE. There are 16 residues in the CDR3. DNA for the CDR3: TGTGCCAGCAGCTTGGGGACAGTAATATCCTACAATGAGCAGTTCTTC. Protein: CASSLGTVISYNEQFF.

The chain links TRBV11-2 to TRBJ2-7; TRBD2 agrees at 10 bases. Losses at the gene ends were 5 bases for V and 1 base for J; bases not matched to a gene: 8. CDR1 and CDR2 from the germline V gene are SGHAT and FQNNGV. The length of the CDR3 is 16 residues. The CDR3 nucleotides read TGTGCCAGCAGCGTCTGGGGACTAGCGTTGTCCTACGAGCAGTACTTC. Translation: CASSVWGLALSYEQYF. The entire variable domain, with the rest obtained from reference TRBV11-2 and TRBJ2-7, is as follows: EAGVAQSPRYKIIEKRQSVAFWCNPISGHATLYWYQQILGQGPKLLIQFQNNGVVDDSQLPKDRFSAERLKGVDSTLKIQPAKLEDSAVYLCASSVWGLALSYEQYFGPGTRLTVT.

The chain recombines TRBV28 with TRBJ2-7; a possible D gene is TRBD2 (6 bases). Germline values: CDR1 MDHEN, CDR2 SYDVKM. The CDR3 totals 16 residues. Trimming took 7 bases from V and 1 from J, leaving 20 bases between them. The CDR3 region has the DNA TGTGCCAGCACCATCCCGCGCGGGACCCGATCCTACGAGCAGTACTTC. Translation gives CASTIPRGTRSYEQYF.

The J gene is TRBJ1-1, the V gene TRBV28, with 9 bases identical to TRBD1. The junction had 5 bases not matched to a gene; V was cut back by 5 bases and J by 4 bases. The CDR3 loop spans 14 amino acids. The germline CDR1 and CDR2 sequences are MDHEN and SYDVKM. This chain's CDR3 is CASSLPGQGTEAFF. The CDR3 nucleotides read TGTGCCAGCAGTCTCCCGGGACAGGGCACTGAAGCTTTCTTT. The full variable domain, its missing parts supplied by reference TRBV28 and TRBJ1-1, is DVKVTQSSRYLVKRTGEKVFLECVQDMDHENMFWYRQDPGLGLRLIYFSYDVKMKEKGDIPEGYSVSREKKERFSLILESASTNQTSMYLCASSLPGQGTEAFFGQGTRLTVV.

The CDR3 is CASSLGLAGRDTGELFF. The CDR3 region has the DNA TGTGCCAGCAGCTTGGGACTAGCGGGAAGGGACACCGGGGAGCTGTTTTTT. The V call is TRBV11-2, the J call TRBJ2-2; 13 bases are a match to TRBD2. The CDR3 consists of 17 residues. With 3 bases clipped from V and 3 bases from J, the junction kept 4 bases outside the gene matches. CDR1 SGHAT and CDR2 FQNNGV come from the germline V gene. The entire variable domain, with the rest obtained from reference TRBV11-2 and TRBJ2-2, is as follows: EAGVAQSPRYKIIEKRQSVAFWCNPISGHATLYWYQQILGQGPKLLIQFQNNGVVDDSQLPKDRFSAERLKGVDSTLKIQPAKLEDSAVYLCASSLGLAGRDTGELFFGEGSRLTVL.

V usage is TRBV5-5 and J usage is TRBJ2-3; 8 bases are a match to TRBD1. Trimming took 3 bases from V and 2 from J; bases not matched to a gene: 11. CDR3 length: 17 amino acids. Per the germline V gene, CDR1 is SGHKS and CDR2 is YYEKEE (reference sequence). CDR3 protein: CASSSQGARLNTDTQYF. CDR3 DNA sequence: TGTGCCAGCAGCTCCCAGGGGGCGCGACTAAACACAGATACGCAGTATTTT.

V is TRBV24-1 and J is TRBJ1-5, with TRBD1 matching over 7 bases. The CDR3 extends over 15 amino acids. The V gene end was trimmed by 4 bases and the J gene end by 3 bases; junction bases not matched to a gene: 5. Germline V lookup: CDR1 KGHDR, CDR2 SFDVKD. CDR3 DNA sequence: TGTGCCACCAGTGAAACAGGGGTCCCCAATCAGCCCCAGCATTTT. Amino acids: CATSETGVPNQPQHF.

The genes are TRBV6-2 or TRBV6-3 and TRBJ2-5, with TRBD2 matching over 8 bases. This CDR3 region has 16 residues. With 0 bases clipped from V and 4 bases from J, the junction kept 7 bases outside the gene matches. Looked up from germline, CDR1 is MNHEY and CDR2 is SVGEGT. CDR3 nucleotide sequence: TGTGCCAGCAGTTACTCTACGGGAGGGCCCCGAGAGACCCAGTACTTC. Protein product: CASSYSTGGPRETQYF.

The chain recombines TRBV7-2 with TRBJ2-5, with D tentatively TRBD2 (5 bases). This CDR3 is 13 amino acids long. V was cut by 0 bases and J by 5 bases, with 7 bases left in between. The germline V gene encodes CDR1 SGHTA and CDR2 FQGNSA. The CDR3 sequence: CASSLAGAETQYF. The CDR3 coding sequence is TGTGCCAGCAGCTTAGCGGGAGCGGAGACCCAGTACTTC.

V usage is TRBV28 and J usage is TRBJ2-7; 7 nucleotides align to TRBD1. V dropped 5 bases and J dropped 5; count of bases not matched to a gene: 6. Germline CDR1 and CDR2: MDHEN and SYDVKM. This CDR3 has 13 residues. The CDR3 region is CASSPGDRDEQYF. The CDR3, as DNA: TGTGCCAGCAGTCCGGGCGACAGGGACGAGCAGTACTTC.

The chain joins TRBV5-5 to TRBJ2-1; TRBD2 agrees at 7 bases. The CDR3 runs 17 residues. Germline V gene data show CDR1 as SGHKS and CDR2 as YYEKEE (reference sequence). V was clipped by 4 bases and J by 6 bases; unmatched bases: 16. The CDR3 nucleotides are TGTGCCAGCAGCGCCCGGCTAGTGGGAGGGTCCGTCAATGAGCAGTTCTTC. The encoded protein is CASSARLVGGSVNEQFF.

The CDR3, as DNA: TGTGCCAGCAGCTCCTCGGGACTAGCGGGTGGCCAGTACTTC. This translates into CASSSSGLAGGQYF. The gene calls are TRBV7-2 and TRBJ2-4, with 12 bases aligning to TRBD2. Germline V gene sequence: CDR1 SGHTA, CDR2 FQGNSA. This CDR3 contains 14 residues. V was pared by 4 bases and J by 13 bases, with 8 bases of the junction left unmatched.

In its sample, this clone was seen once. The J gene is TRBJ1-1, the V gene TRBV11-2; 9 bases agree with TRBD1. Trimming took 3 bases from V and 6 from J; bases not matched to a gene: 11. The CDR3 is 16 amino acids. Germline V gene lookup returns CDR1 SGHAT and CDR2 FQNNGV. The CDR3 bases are TGTGCCAGCAGCTTCCTGCTACAGGGGGCTTTCCCTGAAGCTTTCTTT. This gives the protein CASSFLLQGAFPEAFF.

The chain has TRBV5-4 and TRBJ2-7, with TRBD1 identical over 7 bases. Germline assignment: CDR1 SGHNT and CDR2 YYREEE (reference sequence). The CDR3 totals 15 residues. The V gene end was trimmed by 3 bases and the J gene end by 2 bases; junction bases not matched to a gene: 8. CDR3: CASSSRQGSPYEQYF. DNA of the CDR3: TGTGCCAGCAGCTCCAGACAGGGCTCGCCCTACGAGCAGTACTTC.

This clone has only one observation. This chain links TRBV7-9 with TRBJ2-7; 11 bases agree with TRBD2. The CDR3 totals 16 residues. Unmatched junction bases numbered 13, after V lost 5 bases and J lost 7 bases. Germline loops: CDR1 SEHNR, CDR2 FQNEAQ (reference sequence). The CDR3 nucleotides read TGTGCCAGCAGCATATATAGCGGGAGGGCCGGAAGGGAGCAGTACTTC. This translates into CASSIYSGRAGREQYF.

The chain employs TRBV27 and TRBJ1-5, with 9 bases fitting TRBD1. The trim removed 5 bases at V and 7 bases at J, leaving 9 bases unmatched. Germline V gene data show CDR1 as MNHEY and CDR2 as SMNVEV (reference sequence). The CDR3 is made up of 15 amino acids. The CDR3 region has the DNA TGTGCCAGCAGTCCGTACAGGGGGCAAGGACAGCCCCAGCATTTT. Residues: CASSPYRGQGQPQHF.

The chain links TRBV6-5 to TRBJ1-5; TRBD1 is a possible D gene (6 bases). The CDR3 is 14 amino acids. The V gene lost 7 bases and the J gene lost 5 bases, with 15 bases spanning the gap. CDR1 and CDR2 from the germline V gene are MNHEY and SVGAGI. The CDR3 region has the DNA TGTGCCAGCACTCGTACCCAGGGGTATCAGCCCCAGCATTTT. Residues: CASTRTQGYQPQHF.

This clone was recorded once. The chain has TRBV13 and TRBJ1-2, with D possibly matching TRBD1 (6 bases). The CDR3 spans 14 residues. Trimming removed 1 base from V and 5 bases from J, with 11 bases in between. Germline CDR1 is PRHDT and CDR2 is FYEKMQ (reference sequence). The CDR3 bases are TGTGCCAGCAGCTTAGAACGGACAGAGTATGGCTACACCTTC. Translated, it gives CASSLERTEYGYTF. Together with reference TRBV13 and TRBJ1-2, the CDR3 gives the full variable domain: AAGVIQSPRHLIKEKRETATLKCYPIPRHDTVYWYQQGPGQDPQFLISFYEKMQSDKGSIPDRFSAQQFSDYHSELNMSSLELGDSALYFCASSLERTEYGYTFGSGTRLTVV.

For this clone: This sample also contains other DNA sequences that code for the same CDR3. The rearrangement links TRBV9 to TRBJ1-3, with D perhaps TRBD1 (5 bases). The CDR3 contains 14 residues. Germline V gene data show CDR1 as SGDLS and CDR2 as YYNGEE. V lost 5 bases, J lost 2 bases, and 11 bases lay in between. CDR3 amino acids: CASRRGSAGNTIYF. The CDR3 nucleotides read TGTGCCAGCAGACGGGGGTCAGCTGGAAACACCATATATTTT.

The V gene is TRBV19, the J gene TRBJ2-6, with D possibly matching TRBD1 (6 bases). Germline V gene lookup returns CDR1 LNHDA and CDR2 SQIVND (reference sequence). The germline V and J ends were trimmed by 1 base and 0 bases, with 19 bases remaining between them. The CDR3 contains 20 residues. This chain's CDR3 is CASSIGARKGVSSGANVLTF. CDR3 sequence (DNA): TGTGCCAGTAGTATAGGGGCCCGAAAGGGGGTTAGCTCTGGGGCCAACGTCCTGACTTTC. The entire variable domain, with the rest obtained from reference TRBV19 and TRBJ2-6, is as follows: DGGITQSPKYLFRKEGQNVTLSCEQNLNHDAMYWYRQDPGQGLRLIYYSQIVNDFQKGDIAEGYSVSREKKESFPLTVTSAQKNPTAFYLCASSIGARKGVSSGANVLTFGAGSRLTVL.

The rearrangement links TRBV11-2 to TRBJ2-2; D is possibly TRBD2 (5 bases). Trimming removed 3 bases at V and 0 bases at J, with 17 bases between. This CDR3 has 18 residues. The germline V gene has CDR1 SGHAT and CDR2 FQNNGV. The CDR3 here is CASSLITMRTPNTGELFF. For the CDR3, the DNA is TGTGCCAGCAGCTTGATAACAATGCGGACTCCGAACACCGGGGAGCTGTTTTTT.

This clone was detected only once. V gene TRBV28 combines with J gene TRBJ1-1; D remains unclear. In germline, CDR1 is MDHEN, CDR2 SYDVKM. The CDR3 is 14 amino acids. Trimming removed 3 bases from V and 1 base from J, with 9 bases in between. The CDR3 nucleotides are TGTGCCAGCAGTTTTCATCGGGGGAACACTGAAGCTTTCTTT. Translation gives CASSFHRGNTEAFF.

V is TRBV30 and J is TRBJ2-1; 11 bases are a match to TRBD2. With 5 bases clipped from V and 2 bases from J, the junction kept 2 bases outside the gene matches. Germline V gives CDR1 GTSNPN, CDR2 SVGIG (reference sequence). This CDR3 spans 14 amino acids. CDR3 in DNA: TGTGCCTGGGTAGCGGGAGGGCCCTACAATGAGCAGTTCTTC. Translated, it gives CAWVAGGPYNEQFF.

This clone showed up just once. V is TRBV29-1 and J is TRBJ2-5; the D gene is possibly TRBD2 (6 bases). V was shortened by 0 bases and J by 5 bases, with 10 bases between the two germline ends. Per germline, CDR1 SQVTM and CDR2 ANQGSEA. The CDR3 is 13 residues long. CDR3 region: CSVEEPAGETQYF. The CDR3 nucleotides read TGCAGCGTTGAAGAACCGGCGGGGGAGACCCAGTACTTC.

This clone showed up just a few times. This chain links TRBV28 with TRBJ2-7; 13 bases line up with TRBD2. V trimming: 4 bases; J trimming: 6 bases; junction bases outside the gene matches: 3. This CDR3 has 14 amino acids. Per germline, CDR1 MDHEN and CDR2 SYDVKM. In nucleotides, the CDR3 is TGTGCCAGCAGTTGGCGACTAGCGGGAGGCGAGCAGTACTTC. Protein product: CASSWRLAGGEQYF.

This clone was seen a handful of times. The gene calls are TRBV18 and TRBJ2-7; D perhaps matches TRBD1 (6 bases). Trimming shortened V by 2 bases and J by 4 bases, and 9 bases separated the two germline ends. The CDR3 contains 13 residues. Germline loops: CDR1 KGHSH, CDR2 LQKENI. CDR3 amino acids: CASSPGTQYEQYF. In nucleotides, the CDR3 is TGTGCCAGCTCACCAGGGACACAGTACGAGCAGTACTTC.

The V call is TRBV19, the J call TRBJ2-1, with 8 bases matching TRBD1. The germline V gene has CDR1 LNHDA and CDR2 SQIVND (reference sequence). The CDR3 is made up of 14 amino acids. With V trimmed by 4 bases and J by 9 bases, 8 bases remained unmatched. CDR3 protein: CASSTVKTGVEQFF. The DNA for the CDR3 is TGTGCCAGTAGTACAGTCAAGACAGGGGTTGAGCAGTTCTTC.